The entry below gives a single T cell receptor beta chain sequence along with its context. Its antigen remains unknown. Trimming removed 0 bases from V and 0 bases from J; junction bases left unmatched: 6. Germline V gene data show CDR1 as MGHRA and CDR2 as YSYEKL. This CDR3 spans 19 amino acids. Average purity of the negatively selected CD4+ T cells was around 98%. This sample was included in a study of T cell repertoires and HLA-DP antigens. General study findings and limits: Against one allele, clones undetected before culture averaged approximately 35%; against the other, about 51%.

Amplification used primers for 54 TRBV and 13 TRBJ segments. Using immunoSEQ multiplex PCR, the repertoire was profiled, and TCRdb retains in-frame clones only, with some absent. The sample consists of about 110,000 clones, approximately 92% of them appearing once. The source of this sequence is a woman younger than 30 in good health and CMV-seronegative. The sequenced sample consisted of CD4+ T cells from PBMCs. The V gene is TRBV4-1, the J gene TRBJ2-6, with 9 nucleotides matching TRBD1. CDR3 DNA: TGCGCCAGCAGCCAAGATAGGGACAGGGTCCTCTCTGGGGCCAACGTCCTGACTTTC. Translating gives CASSQDRDRVLSGANVLTF.